A selection of T cell receptor beta chains follows, all from one sample in a study of blood T cell repertoires in COVID-19. Libraries were prepared by immunoSEQ multiplex PCR; TCRdb keeps only in-frame clonotypes and omits some of them. This sample yields 53,000 or so clones, of which 76% are seen a single time; around 20% belongs to the top ten. Sequenced: peripheral blood. The receptors stem from a man in his fifties with active or convalescent COVID-19. The CDR3 runs from the conserved cysteine through the conserved F or W. D genes are given only for firm matches. Clone size is given for some rows only: seen once, a few or many times, or a class if the clone is expanded.

CDR3: CASSVLSYTEAFF
DNA: TGTGCCAGCAGCGTATTGAGTTACACTGAAGCTTTCTTT
V: TRBV9
J: TRBJ1-1
size: NA
D: NA

CDR3: CASSQNINEQFF
DNA: TGTGCCAGCAGTCAAAACATAAATGAGCAGTTCTTC
V: TRBV12-3/TRBV12-4
J: TRBJ2-1
size: NA
D: NA

CDR3: CASSVVASGGYNEQFF
DNA: TGTGCCAGCAGCGTAGTGGCTAGCGGGGGTTACAATGAGCAGTTCTTC
V: TRBV9
J: TRBJ2-1
size: NA
D: TRBD2

CDR3: CASSLGRVGNTEAFF
DNA: TGTGCCAGCAGCTTGGGTCGGGTTGGGAACACTGAAGCTTTCTTT
V: TRBV5-4
J: TRBJ1-1
size: once
D: NA

CDR3: CASSLEATGTDTQYF
DNA: TGTGCCAGCAGCTTGGAGGCGACTGGCACAGATACGCAGTATTTT
V: TRBV5-8
J: TRBJ2-3
size: NA
D: NA

CDR3: CASSQDWPGAQQPQHF
DNA: TGCGCCAGCAGCCAAGATTGGCCAGGCGCCCAGCAGCCCCAGCATTTT
V: TRBV4-1
J: TRBJ1-5
size: few
D: NA

CDR3: CASSLRGGPGDTQYF
DNA: TGTGCCAGCAGCTTACGGGGGGGCCCGGGGGATACGCAGTATTTT
V: TRBV13
J: TRBJ2-3
size: NA
D: TRBD2

CDR3: CASSFLDRARSPLHF
DNA: TGTGCCAGCAGTTTTTTGGACAGGGCGCGGTCACCCCTCCACTTT
V: TRBV6-5
J: TRBJ1-6
size: NA
D: TRBD1

CDR3: CASSWGQGYYEQYF
DNA: TGTGCCAGCAGCTGGGGACAGGGTTACTACGAGCAGTACTTC
V: TRBV5-6
J: TRBJ2-7
size: once
D: TRBD1

CDR3: CASSRGDSYGYTF
DNA: TGTGCCAGCAGCCGGGGGGATTCTTATGGCTACACCTTC
V: TRBV9
J: TRBJ1-2
size: NA
D: NA

CDR3: CATSGVNEQFF
DNA: TGTGCCACCTCCGGGGTCAATGAGCAGTTCTTC
V: TRBV10-3
J: TRBJ2-1
size: few
D: NA

CDR3: CASSLWGDSYSNQPQHF
DNA: TGTGCCAGCAGTTTATGGGGGGACAGCTATAGCAATCAGCCCCAGCATTTT
V: TRBV28
J: TRBJ1-5
size: NA
D: TRBD1

CDR3: CASSVDRTGELFF
DNA: TGTGCCAGCAGCGTAGACAGGACCGGGGAGCTGTTTTTT
V: TRBV11-3
J: TRBJ2-2
size: NA
D: NA

CDR3: CSVVIAGGNEQFF
DNA: TGCAGCGTTGTGATAGCGGGAGGCAATGAGCAGTTCTTC
V: TRBV29-1
J: TRBJ2-1
size: once
D: TRBD2

CDR3: CASSSRTNEQFF
DNA: TGTGCCAGCAGCTCTAGAACCAATGAGCAGTTCTTC
V: TRBV5-6
J: TRBJ2-1
size: NA
D: NA

CDR3: CASSSGTGEDTEAFF
DNA: TGTGCCAGCAGCTCGGGGACAGGGGAGGACACTGAAGCTTTCTTT
V: TRBV7-9
J: TRBJ1-1
size: NA
D: TRBD1

CDR3: CASSISGGGGYGYTF
DNA: TGTGCCAGCAGTATATCAGGGGGAGGAGGATATGGCTACACCTTC
V: TRBV6-5
J: TRBJ1-2
size: NA
D: TRBD1

CDR3: CASTRSNRAEQYF
DNA: TGTGCCAGCACGCGAAGTAACAGGGCCGAGCAGTACTTC
V: TRBV25-1
J: TRBJ2-7
size: once
D: NA

CDR3: CASSLTGRGNEQFF
DNA: TGCGCCAGCAGCTTGACAGGGAGAGGCAATGAGCAGTTCTTC
V: TRBV5-1
J: TRBJ2-1
size: once
D: NA

CDR3: CASSFPYGTGYQETQYF
DNA: TGTGCCAGCAGCTTCCCGTACGGGACAGGGTACCAAGAGACCCAGTACTTC
V: TRBV11-2
J: TRBJ2-5
size: NA
D: TRBD1

CDR3: CASNNGGGTEAFF
DNA: TGTGCCAGTAACAATGGGGGGGGCACTGAAGCTTTCTTT
V: TRBV19
J: TRBJ1-1
size: NA
D: NA

CDR3: CASTGTSTGYTF
DNA: TGTGCCAGCACTGGGACTAGTACTGGCTACACCTTC
V: TRBV6-5
J: TRBJ1-2
size: once
D: NA

CDR3: CSVTTGPNIQYF
DNA: TGCAGCGTTACTACAGGGCCGAACATTCAGTACTTC
V: TRBV29-1
J: TRBJ2-4
size: NA
D: NA

CDR3: CASTLAGAHTDTQYF
DNA: TGTGCCAGCACCCTAGCGGGAGCCCACACAGATACGCAGTATTTT
V: TRBV2
J: TRBJ2-3
size: NA
D: TRBD2

CDR3: CASTRTGGGYTF
DNA: TGTGCCAGCACCAGGACAGGTGGGGGCTACACCTTC
V: TRBV6-5
J: TRBJ1-2
size: NA
D: TRBD1

CDR3: CASSPQTRGKETQYF
DNA: TGTGCCAGCTCACCACAGACTAGAGGGAAGGAGACCCAGTACTTC
V: TRBV18
J: TRBJ2-5
size: NA
D: NA

CDR3: CATPGPSYNEQFF
DNA: TGTGCCACACCGGGTCCCTCCTACAATGAGCAGTTCTTC
V: TRBV7-9
J: TRBJ2-1
size: NA
D: NA

CDR3: CASSLGIGFSGNTIYF
DNA: TGTGCCAGCAGCTTGGGCATCGGGTTCTCTGGAAACACCATATATTTT
V: TRBV5-6
J: TRBJ1-3
size: NA
D: NA

CDR3: CASSFLVGGGTNYGYTF
DNA: TGTGCCAGCAGCTTTCTTGTGGGGGGTGGCACTAACTATGGCTACACCTTC
V: TRBV7-9
J: TRBJ1-2
size: NA
D: NA

CDR3: CASRAPRTGELFF
DNA: TGTGCCAGCAGGGCCCCGAGGACCGGGGAGCTGTTTTTT
V: TRBV19
J: TRBJ2-2
size: NA
D: NA

CDR3: CSVGEIGYTF
DNA: TGCAGCGTAGGAGAAATCGGGTACACCTTC
V: TRBV29-1
J: TRBJ1-2
size: NA
D: NA

CDR3: CASSLDSGRNEQYF
DNA: TGTGCCAGCAGCTTGGATAGCGGGAGGAACGAGCAGTACTTC
V: TRBV5-4
J: TRBJ2-7
size: NA
D: TRBD2

CDR3: CASSRREHTDTQYF
DNA: TGTGCCAGCAGTCGGCGGGAGCACACAGATACGCAGTATTTT
V: TRBV25-1
J: TRBJ2-3
size: NA
D: TRBD2

CDR3: CASRGAGTGELFF
DNA: TGTGCCAGCAGAGGCGCGGGGACCGGGGAGCTGTTTTTT
V: TRBV11-3
J: TRBJ2-2
size: few
D: NA

CDR3: CASSPVATGRRETQYF
DNA: TGTGCCAGCAGCCCAGTGGCTACCGGAAGGAGAGAGACCCAGTACTTC
V: TRBV7-3
J: TRBJ2-5
size: NA
D: NA